Only a few counts were recorded for the clone carrying this T cell receptor (beta chain). Antigen specificity is unknown. This entry is derived from a study of vaccination and CD4 T cells after COVID-19. Across the study: Following dose two, a median approximately 74 days (range 14 to 241) passed before post-vaccine samples were taken. A CEFX pool, an HIV-1 Nef pool, or else no peptide went into the control cultures.

Treatment of the sample: roughly ten-day PBMC culture with coronavirus spike peptide pools or control peptides (ViraFEST assay). The Oncomine TCR Beta short-read assay was what sequenced the DNA obtained from cultured CD4+ T cells. TCRdb re-derived calls from the PCR reads in MiXCR, one entry per CDR3 protein. The table records about 18,000 distinct CDR3 sequences, 58% of them present only once. Trimming took 7 bases from V and 7 from J, leaving 19 bases between them. The CDR3 is made up of 14 amino acids. Germline loops: CDR1 MNHEY, CDR2 SVGEGT. The chain is built from TRBV6-2 or TRBV6-3 and TRBJ1-2; D perhaps matches TRBD1 (5 bases). This TCR came from a human donor who had recovered from COVID-19. The sample was CD4+ T cells from blood, cultured in vitro, taken before SARS-CoV-2 vaccination. The CDR3 nucleotides are TGTGCCAGCACCGTCGGGACGACTATCAGTGGCTACACCTTC. It translates to CASTVGTTISGYTF.